This T cell receptor (beta chain) was sequenced in a study of blood T cells in healthy people across ages. A few counts support this clonotype. Trimming stripped 4 bases from V and 3 bases from J, with 13 bases between. The germline gives CDR1 KGHSH, CDR2 LQKENI. This CDR3 spans 16 amino acids. Per individual sample, total RNA of at least 5.5 micrograms was extracted. A second about 7 to 12 cycle PCR used barcoded and J-beta primers. Unique molecular identifiers of 12 random nucleotides labeled each cDNA. TCRdb re-analysed the 5' RACE reads in MiXCR, keeping a single row per CDR3 protein. The repertoire includes roughly 1,500,000 distinct CDR3 sequences, about 31% of them detected once, and roughly 10% sits in the top ten.

Sequenced material: blood. This chain connects TRBV18 to TRBJ2-6; tentatively, D is TRBD1 or TRBD2 (5 bases each). The receptor was isolated from a woman under 40 in good health. The CDR3 DNA follows: TGTGCCAGCTCACTGGGGGATCCGATTGGGGCCAACGTCCTGACTTTC. Its translation is CASSLGDPIGANVLTF.